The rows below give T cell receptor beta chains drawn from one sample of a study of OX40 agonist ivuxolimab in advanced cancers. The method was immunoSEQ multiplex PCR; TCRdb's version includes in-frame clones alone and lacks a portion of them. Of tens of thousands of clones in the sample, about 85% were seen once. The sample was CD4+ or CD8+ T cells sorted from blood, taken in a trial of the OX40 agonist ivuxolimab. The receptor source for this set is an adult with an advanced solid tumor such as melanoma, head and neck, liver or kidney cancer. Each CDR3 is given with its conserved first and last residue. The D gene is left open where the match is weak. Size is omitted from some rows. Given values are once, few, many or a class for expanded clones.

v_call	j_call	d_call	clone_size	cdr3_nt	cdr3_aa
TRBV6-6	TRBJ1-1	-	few	TGTGCCAGCAGTTACTCCTCCCTGTTTTCTGGGGCTTTCTTT	CASSYSSLFSGAFF
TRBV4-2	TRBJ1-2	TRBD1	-	TGTGCCAGCAGCCAAGATCAGACAGGGCACTATGGCTACACCTTC	CASSQDQTGHYGYTF
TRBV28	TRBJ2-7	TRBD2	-	TGTGCCAGCAGCCCCACTAGCGGGCGGTACGAGCAGTACTTC	CASSPTSGRYEQYF
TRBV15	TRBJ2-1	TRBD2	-	TGTGCCAACATACCTAGCGGGAGCCCGGGGGGGCAGTTCTTC	CANIPSGSPGGQFF
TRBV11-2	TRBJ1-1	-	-	TGTGCCAGCACCCCTATATTGGCCGCTGAAGCTTTCTTT	CASTPILAAEAFF
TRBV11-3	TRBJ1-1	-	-	TGTGCCAGCAGCAGGGGGATGAACACTGAAGCTTTCTTT	CASSRGMNTEAFF
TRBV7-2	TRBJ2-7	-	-	TGTGCCAGCAGCCTTTTCCGAGACAGAGCCTACGAGCAGTACTTC	CASSLFRDRAYEQYF
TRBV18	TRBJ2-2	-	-	TGTGCCAGCTCACCACGGTCCCCTACGACCGGGGAGCTGTTTTTT	CASSPRSPTTGELFF
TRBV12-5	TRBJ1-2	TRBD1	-	TGTGCTAGTGGTTTGGTACAGGGGGGCGCAGAGGGCTACACCTTC	CASGLVQGGAEGYTF
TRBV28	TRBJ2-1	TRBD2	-	TGTGCCAGCAGCCCAAGTAGCGGGAGTCGGTTCAATGAGCAGTTCTTC	CASSPSSGSRFNEQFF
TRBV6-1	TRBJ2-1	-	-	TGTGCCAGCAGTGAAGACGGGGCCCCCTACAATGAGCAGTTCTTC	CASSEDGAPYNEQFF
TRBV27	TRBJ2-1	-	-	TGTGCCAGCAGCCCCCACACCCCTACCTACAATGAGCAGTTCTTC	CASSPHTPTYNEQFF
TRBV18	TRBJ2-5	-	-	TGTGCCAGCTCTTTGGGGGAGACCCAGTACTTC	CASSLGETQYF
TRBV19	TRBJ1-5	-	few	TGTGCCAGTAGTAACCCTAACTATCAGCCCCAGCATTTT	CASSNPNYQPQHF
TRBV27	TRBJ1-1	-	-	TGTGCCACCCGGGATTATAGCTCCGGGGGTACTGAAGCTTTCTTT	CATRDYSSGGTEAFF
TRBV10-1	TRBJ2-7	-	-	TGCGCCAGCAGTGAGGTGATTTCCCCCTCCTACGAGCAGTACTTC	CASSEVISPSYEQYF
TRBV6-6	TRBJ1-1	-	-	TGTGCCAGCTACCTGAACACTGAAGCTTTCTTT	CASYLNTEAFF
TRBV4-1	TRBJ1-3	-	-	TGCGCCAGCGCTCCCCGGTGGGGATATGGCAACACCATATATTTT	CASAPRWGYGNTIYF
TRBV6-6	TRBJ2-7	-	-	TGTGCCAGCAGTTATCCCCCTTGGCGGGAGCAGTACTTC	CASSYPPWREQYF
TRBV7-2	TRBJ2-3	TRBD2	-	TGTGCCAGCAGCTTAACTTCCAGCGGGGGGACCCTAACCTCAGATACGCAGTATTTT	CASSLTSSGGTLTSDTQYF
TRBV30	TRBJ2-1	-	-	TGTGCCTGGAACCAGCGGCATGAGCAGTTCTTC	CAWNQRHEQFF
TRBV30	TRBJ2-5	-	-	TGTGCCTGGAGTGCGGGGTTACAAGAGACCCAGTACTTC	CAWSAGLQETQYF
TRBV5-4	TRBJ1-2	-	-	TGTGCCAGCAGCTTGCGGGGTGGAGTTGGTGGCTACACCTTC	CASSLRGGVGGYTF
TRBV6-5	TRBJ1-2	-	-	TGTGCCAGCAGTTACTCAGAGGGCTCCCTTAACTATGGCTACACCTTC	CASSYSEGSLNYGYTF
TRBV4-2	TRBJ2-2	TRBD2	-	TGTGCCAGCAGCCAACGTGGCGCCGGGACTAGAGACACCGGGGAGCTGTTTTTT	CASSQRGAGTRDTGELFF
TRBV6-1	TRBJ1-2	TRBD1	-	TGTGCCAGCACTCCGACAGGGCCAATCTATGGCTACACCTTC	CASTPTGPIYGYTF
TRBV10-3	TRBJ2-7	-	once	TGTGCCATCGATGGGCAGGGGTTAGGGGGTAAGGAGCAGTACTTC	CAIDGQGLGGKEQYF
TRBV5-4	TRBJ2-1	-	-	TGTGCCAGCAGCACTGGGTCCGGACTATCCTACAATGAGCAGTTCTTC	CASSTGSGLSYNEQFF
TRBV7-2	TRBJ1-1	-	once	TGTGCCAGCAGCTCGGCCGGGGGGGGAGTGAACACTGAAGCTTTCTTT	CASSSAGGGVNTEAFF
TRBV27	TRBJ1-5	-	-	TGTGCCAGCAGTTCGAGGTTTGGACAGAGGAGCTTTCAGGAGCCCCAGCATTTT	CASSSRFGQRSFQEPQHF
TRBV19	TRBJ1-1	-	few	TGTGCCAGTAGTATCTGGACCGGACCGGGCGCTTTCTTT	CASSIWTGPGAFF
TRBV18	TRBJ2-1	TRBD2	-	TGTGCCAGCTCACCGAGGACTAGCGGATACAATGAGCAGTTCTTC	CASSPRTSGYNEQFF
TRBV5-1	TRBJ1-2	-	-	TGCGCCAGCAGCTTGAATAAGGTCGGCCGAACTTCCAACTATGGCTACACCTTC	CASSLNKVGRTSNYGYTF
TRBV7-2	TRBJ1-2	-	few	TGTGCCAGCAGCTTAGGGGGCCCGACGGCGGGTGGCTACACCTTC	CASSLGGPTAGGYTF
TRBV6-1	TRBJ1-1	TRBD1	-	TGTGCCAGCAGTCCCGCTTATGACAGGGGGAGGGCTTTCTTT	CASSPAYDRGRAFF
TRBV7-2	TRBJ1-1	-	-	TGTGCCAGCAGCTTGTACCGGGGGGACACTGAAGCTTTCTTT	CASSLYRGDTEAFF
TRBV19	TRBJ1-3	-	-	TGTGCCAGTACCGGGCCCAACTCTGGAAACACCATATATTTT	CASTGPNSGNTIYF
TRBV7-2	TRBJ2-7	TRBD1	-	TGTGCCAGCAGCTTTGGTGGACAGGGGGCTTACGAGCAGTACTTC	CASSFGGQGAYEQYF
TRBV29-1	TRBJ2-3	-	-	TGCAGCGTTGGGAGGGGTCAATCCAGCACAGATACGCAGTATTTT	CSVGRGQSSTDTQYF
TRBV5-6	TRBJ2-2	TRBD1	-	TGTGCCAGCAGCTTGGAGGTTTGGACAGGGGGATCCGGGGAGCTGTTTTTT	CASSLEVWTGGSGELFF
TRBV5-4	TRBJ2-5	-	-	TGTGCCAGCAGCTTGGGGTTGGGGGGCCAAGAGACCCAGTACTTC	CASSLGLGGQETQYF
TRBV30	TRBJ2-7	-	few	TGTGCCTGGAGTGGGGGTCTGTCAAGCTACGAGCAGTACTTC	CAWSGGLSSYEQYF